The T cell receptor beta chain described here comes from a study of blood T cell repertoires in COVID-19. Study-wide background: Material from acute and convalescent COVID-19 was sourced from the United States, Italy and Spain.

The CDR3 contains 13 residues. The germline V gene encodes CDR1 KGHDR and CDR2 SFDVKD. V dropped 7 bases and J dropped 1 base, with 8 bases sitting between them. As processed by the authors: Estimates of nucleated cell counts were drawn from the amplification of reference gene primers. Profiling relied on immunoSEQ multiplex PCR, and the TCRdb table lists in-frame clones only, not all of them. That table supplies the V and J calls and clone size; D and trimming were determined from the DNA. The sample gives under 200,000 clones, around 80% of which show up once; less than 9.5% is in the top ten. The source is a man in his 60s with acute or convalescent COVID-19. Specimen: peripheral blood. This chain uses TRBV24-1 with TRBJ2-3; D is possibly TRBD1 (5 bases). The CDR3 protein is CATRGAGTDTQYF. CDR3 coding DNA: TGTGCCACCAGAGGGGCGGGCACAGATACGCAGTATTTT.